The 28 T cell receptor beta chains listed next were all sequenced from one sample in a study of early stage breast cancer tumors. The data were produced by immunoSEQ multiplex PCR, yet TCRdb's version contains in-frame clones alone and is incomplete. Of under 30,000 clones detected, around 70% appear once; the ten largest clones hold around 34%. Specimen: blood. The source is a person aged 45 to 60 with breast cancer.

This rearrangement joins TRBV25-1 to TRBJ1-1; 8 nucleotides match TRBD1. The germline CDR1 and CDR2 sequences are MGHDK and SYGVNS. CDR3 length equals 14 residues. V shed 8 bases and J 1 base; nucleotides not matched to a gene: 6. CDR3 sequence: CASSDRGTNTEAFF. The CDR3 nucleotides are TGTGCCAGCTCCGACAGGGGCACGAACACTGAAGCTTTCTTT.

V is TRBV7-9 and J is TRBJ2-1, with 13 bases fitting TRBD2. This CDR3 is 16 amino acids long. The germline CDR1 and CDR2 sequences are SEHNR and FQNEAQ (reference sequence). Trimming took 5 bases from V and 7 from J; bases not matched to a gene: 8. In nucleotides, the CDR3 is TGTGCCAGCAGCCGGAGACTAGCGGGAGGTTTAAATGAGCAGTTCTTC. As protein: CASSRRLAGGLNEQFF.

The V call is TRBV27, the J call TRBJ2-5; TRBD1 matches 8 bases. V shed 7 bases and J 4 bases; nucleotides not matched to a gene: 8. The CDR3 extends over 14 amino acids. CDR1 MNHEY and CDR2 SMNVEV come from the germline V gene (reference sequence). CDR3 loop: CASTDSGTGETQYF. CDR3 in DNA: TGTGCCAGCACCGACTCCGGGACAGGAGAGACCCAGTACTTC.

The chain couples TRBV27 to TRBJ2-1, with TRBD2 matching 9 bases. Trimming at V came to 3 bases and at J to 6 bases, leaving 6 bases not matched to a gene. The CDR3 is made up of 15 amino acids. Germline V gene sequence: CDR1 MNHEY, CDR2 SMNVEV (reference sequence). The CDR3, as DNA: TGTGCCAGCAGTTTTGGGCTAGCGGGGTCCAATGAGCAGTTCTTC. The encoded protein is CASSFGLAGSNEQFF.

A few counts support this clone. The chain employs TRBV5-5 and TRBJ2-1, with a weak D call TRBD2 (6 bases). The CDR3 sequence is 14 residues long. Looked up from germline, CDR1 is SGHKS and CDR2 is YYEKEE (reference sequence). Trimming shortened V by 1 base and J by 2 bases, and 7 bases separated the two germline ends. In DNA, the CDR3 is TGTGCCAGCAGCTTGATAGCGGCCTACAATGAGCAGTTCTTC. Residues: CASSLIAAYNEQFF.

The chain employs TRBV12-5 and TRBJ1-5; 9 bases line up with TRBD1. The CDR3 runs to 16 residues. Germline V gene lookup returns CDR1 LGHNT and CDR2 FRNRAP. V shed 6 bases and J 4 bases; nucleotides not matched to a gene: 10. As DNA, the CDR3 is TGTGCTAGTGGCTACCCGCTACAGGGGGCGAATCAGCCCCAGCATTTT. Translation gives CASGYPLQGANQPQHF.

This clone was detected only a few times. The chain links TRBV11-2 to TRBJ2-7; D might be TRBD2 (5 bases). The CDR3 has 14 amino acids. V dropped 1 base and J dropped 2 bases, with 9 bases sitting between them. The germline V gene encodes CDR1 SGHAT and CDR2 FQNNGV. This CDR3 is CASSLVSGTYEQYF. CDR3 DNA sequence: TGTGCCAGCAGCTTAGTAAGCGGTACCTACGAGCAGTACTTC.

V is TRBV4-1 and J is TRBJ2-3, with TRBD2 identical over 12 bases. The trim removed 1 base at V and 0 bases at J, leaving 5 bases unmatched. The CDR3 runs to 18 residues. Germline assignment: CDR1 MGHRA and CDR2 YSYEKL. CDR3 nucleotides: TGCGCCAGCAGCCAAGGACTAGCGGGGGCCCTTAGCACAGATACGCAGTATTTT. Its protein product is CASSQGLAGALSTDTQYF.

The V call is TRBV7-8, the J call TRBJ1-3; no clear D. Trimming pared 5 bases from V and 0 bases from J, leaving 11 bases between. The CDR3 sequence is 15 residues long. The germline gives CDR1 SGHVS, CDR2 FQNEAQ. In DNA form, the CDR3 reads TGTGCCAGCAGCGCCCGACATTTCTCTGGAAACACCATATATTTT. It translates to CASSARHFSGNTIYF.

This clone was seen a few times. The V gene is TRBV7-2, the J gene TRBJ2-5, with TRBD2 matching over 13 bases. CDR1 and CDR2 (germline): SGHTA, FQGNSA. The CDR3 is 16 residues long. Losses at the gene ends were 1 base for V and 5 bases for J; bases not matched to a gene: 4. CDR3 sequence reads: CASSLGGLAGVETQYF. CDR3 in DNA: TGTGCCAGCAGCTTAGGCGGACTAGCGGGAGTTGAGACCCAGTACTTC.

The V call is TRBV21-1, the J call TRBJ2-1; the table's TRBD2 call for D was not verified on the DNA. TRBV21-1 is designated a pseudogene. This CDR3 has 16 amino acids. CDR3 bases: TGTGCCAGCAGCAAAGGGGTAGCGGGAGTCGTCGATGAGCAGTTCTTC. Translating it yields CASSKGVAGVVDEQFF.

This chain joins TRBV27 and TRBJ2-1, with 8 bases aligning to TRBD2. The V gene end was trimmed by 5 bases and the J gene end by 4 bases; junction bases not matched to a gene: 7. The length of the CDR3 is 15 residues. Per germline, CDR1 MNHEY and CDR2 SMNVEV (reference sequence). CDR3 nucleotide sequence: TGTGCCAGCAGTCCACGACTAGCGCCATACAATGAGCAGTTCTTC. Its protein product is CASSPRLAPYNEQFF.

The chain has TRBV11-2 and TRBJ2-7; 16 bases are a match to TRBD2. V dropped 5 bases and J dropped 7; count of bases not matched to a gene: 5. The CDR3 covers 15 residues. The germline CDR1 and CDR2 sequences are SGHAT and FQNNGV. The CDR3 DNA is TGTGCCAGCAGCCCGGGGACTAGCGGGAGGGGTGAGCAGTACTTC. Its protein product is CASSPGTSGRGEQYF.

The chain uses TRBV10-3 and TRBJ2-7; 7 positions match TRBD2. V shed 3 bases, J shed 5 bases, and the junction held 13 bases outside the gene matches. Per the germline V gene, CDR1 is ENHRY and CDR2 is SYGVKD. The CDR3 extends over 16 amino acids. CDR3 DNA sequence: TGTGCCATCAGTGAAGCCCGCCCAACTAGCGCGAACGAGCAGTACTTC. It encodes CAISEARPTSANEQYF.

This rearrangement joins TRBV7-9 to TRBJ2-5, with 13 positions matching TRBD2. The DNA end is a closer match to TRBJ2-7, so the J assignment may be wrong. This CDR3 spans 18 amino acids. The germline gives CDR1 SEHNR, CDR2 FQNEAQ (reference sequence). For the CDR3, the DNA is TGTGCCAGCAGCCCGAGGACTAGCGGGAGAATAGGCTCCTACGAGCAGTACTTC. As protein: CASSPRTSGRIGSYEQYF.

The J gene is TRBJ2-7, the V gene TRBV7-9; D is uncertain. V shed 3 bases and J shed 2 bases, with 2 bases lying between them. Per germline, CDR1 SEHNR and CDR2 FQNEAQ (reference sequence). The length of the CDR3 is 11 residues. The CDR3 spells CASSFAYEQYF. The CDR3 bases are TGTGCCAGCAGCTTCGCCTACGAGCAGTACTTC.

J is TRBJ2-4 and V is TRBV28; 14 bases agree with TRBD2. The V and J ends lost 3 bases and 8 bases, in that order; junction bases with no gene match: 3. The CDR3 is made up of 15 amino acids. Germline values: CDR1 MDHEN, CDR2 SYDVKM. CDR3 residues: CASSFRGLAGDIQYF. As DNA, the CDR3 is TGTGCCAGCAGTTTCAGGGGACTAGCGGGAGACATTCAGTACTTC.

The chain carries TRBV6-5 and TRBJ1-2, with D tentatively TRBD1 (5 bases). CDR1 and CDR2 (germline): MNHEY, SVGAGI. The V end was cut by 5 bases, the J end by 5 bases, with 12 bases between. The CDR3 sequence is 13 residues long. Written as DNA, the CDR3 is TGTGCCAGCAGTCCTCCTGGGACGTATGGCTACACCTTC. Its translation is CASSPPGTYGYTF.

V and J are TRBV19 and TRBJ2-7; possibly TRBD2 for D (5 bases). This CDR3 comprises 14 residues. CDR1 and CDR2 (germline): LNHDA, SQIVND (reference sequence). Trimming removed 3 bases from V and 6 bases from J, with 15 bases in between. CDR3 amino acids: CASSIGGRVSEQYF. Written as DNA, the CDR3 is TGTGCCAGTAGTATTGGTGGGAGAGTGAGCGAGCAGTACTTC. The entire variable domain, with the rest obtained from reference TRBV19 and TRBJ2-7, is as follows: DGGITQSPKYLFRKEGQNVTLSCEQNLNHDAMYWYRQDPGQGLRLIYYSQIVNDFQKGDIAEGYSVSREKKESFPLTVTSAQKNPTAFYLCASSIGGRVSEQYFGPGTRLTVT.

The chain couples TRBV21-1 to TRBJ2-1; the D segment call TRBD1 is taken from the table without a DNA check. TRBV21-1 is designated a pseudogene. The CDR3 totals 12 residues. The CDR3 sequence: CASSPGPREQFF. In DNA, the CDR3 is TGTGCCAGCAGCCCAGGTCCGCGCGAGCAGTTCTTC.

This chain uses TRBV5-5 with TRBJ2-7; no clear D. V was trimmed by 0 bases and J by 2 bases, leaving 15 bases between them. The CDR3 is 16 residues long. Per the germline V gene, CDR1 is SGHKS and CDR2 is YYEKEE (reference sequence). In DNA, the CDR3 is TGTGCCAGCAGCTTGGATGCTGGGAAGCCCCCCTACGAGCAGTACTTC. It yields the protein CASSLDAGKPPYEQYF.

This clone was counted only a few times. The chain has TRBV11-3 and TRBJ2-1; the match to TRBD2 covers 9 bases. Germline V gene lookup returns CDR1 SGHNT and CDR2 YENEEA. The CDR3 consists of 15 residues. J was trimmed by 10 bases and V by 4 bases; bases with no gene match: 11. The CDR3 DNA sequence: TGTGCCAGCAGCTCCGGGACTAGCTTTGCCAACGAGCAGTTCTTC. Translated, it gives CASSSGTSFANEQFF.

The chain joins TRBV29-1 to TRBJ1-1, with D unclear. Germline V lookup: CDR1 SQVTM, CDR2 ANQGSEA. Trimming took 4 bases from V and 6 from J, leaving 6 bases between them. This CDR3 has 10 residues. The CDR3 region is CSVGTSEAFF. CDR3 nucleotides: TGCAGCGTTGGGACGTCTGAAGCTTTCTTT. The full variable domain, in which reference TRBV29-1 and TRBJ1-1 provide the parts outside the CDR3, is SAVISQKPSRDICQRGTSLTIQCQVDSQVTMMFWYRQQPGQSLTLIATANQGSEATYESGFVIDKFPISRPNLTFSTLTVSNMSPEDSSIYLCSVGTSEAFFGQGTRLTVV.

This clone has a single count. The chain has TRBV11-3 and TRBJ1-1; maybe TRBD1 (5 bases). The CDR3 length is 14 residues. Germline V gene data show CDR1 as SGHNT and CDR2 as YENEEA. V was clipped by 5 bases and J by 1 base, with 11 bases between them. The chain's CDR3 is CASSAQGPNTEAFF. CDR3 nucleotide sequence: TGTGCCAGCAGCGCGCAGGGACCGAACACTGAAGCTTTCTTT.

The CDR3, as DNA: TGCAGCGTCGGTCTGTGGGAGAGTTCCTACGAGCAGTACTTC. It yields the protein CSVGLWESSYEQYF. The rearrangement links TRBV29-1 to TRBJ2-7, with D perhaps matching TRBD2 (5 bases). The V end was cut by 6 bases, the J end by 1 base, with 16 bases between. Germline V gene data show CDR1 as SQVTM and CDR2 as ANQGSEA. The CDR3 is made up of 14 amino acids.

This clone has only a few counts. For the CDR3, the DNA is TGCAGTGCCGGGGGCCGCAATGAAGCTTTCTTT. This sequence encodes CSAGGRNEAFF. V and J are TRBV20-1 and TRBJ1-1; possibly TRBD1 for D (6 bases). Per germline, CDR1 DFQATT and CDR2 SNEGSKA (reference sequence). V lost 6 bases to trimming and J lost 7 bases, with 12 bases between them. The CDR3 loop spans 11 amino acids.

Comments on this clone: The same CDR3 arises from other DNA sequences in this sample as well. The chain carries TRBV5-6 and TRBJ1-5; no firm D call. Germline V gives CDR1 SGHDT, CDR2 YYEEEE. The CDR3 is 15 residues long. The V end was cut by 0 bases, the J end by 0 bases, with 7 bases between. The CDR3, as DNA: TGTGCCAGCAGCTTGGGAGGGTATAGCAATCAGCCCCAGCATTTT. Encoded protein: CASSLGGYSNQPQHF.

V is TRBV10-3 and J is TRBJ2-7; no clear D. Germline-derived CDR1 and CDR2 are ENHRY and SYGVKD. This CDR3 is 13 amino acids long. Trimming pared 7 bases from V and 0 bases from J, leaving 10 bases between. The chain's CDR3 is CAINSGISYEQYF. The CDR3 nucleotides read TGTGCCATCAACTCAGGAATCTCCTACGAGCAGTACTTC.